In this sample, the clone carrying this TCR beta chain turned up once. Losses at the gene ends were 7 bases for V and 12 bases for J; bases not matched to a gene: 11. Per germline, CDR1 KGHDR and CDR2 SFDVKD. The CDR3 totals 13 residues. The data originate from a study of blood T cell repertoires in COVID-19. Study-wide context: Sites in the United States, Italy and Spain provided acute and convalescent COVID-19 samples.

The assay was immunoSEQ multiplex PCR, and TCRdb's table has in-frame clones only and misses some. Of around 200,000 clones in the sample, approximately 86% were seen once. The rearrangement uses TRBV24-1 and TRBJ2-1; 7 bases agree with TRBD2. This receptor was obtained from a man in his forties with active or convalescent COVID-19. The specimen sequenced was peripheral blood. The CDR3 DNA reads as TGTGCCACCAGCGAGGGGCCATGGGGGGGGCAGTTCTTC. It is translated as CATSEGPWGGQFF.